Listed below are T cell receptor beta chains from one sample, sequenced in a study of regulatory T cells in long-lasting Graves disease. TCRdb recomputed calls from the multiplex PCR reads with MiXCR, one row per CDR3 protein. There are some 490,000 distinct CDR3 sequences in the sample; about 12% occur only once, and 7.5% to 9% lies in the top ten. The sample also formed part of further work on T cells in Graves' hyperthyroidism and ophthalmopathy.

Sequencing used peripheral blood mononuclear cells (PBMCs), obtained at new diagnosis, from a patient treated with antithyroid drugs. These receptors came from a woman in her twenties or thirties with Graves disease. CDR3s include the opening cysteine and the closing phenylalanine or tryptophan. D genes are given only for firm matches. Clone size is shown for a subset of rows, as once, few, many or a class of expanded clone.

size	D	V	J	CDR3	DNA
many	TRBD2	TRBV27	TRBJ2-5	CASSSGPGTSKETQYF	TGTGCCAGCAGTTCCGGTCCCGGGACTAGTAAAGAGACCCAGTACTTC
many	-	TRBV6-1	TRBJ2-7	CASSDGHGHSYEQYF	TGTGCCAGCAGTGACGGACACGGGCACTCCTACGAGCAGTACTTC
-	-	TRBV20-1	TRBJ2-5	CSASRGRGQETQYF	TGCAGTGCTAGCAGAGGCCGGGGACAAGAGACCCAGTACTTC
many	-	TRBV28	TRBJ1-5	CASSSPGSYQPQHF	TGTGCCAGCAGCTCCCCCGGGTCCTATCAGCCCCAGCATTTT
many	TRBD2	TRBV20-1	TRBJ2-7	CSARGEREYSEQYF	TGCAGTGCTAGAGGAGAGCGGGAGTATTCCGAGCAGTACTTC
-	-	TRBV6-2/TRBV6-3	TRBJ1-5	CASSSGNNQPQHF	TGTGCCAGCAGTTCAGGGAACAATCAGCCCCAGCATTTT
many	-	TRBV7-9	TRBJ2-7	CASSLFVGYEQYF	TGTGCCAGCAGCTTATTCGTGGGCTACGAGCAGTACTTC
many	-	TRBV3-1	TRBJ2-1	CASSGEVGAGEQFF	TGTGCCAGCAGCGGAGAGGTAGGGGCAGGTGAGCAGTTCTTC
many	-	TRBV11-2	TRBJ2-7	CASSLDRAKVYF	TGTGCCAGCAGCTTAGATCGGGCAAAGGTGTACTTC
many	-	TRBV20-1	TRBJ1-1	CSARVFEAFF	TGCAGTGCTAGAGTCTTCGAAGCTTTCTTT
many	-	TRBV20-1	TRBJ2-7	CSARDTKRSPYEQYF	TGCAGTGCTAGAGATACGAAGCGGAGCCCCTACGAGCAGTACTTC
many	TRBD1	TRBV7-9	TRBJ1-3	CASEQGKHGNTIYF	TGTGCCAGCGAACAGGGGAAGCATGGAAACACCATATATTTT